Listed below are T cell receptor beta chains from one sample, sequenced in a study of cytotoxic CD8 clonotypes in ibrutinib-treated CLL. The repertoire was sequenced with immunoSEQ multiplex PCR; TCRdb's copy has only in-frame clones and lacks some. The table records more than 110,000 clones, less than 95% of them present only once. This sample comprised PBMCs, obtained after 12 months of ibrutinib treatment. Every receptor here comes from a human donor with chronic lymphocytic leukemia. Each CDR3 is given with its conserved first and last residue. A D gene is named only where the DNA matches it firmly. Some rows mark clone size as missing; the rest say once, few, many or name a class of expanded clone.

size: -
J: TRBJ2-1
V: TRBV5-1
D: -
DNA: TGCGCCAGCAGCTTTGATTCCTACAATGAGCAGTTCTTC
CDR3: CASSFDSYNEQFF

size: -
J: TRBJ2-7
V: TRBV7-2
D: TRBD2
DNA: TGTGCCAGCAGCTTAACTACCTCCGGGACTAGTTCCTTCGAGCAGTACTTC
CDR3: CASSLTTSGTSSFEQYF

size: -
J: TRBJ2-7
V: TRBV2
D: -
DNA: TGTGCCAGCAGTGAAGGACTGGGGCAGTACTTC
CDR3: CASSEGLGQYF

size: -
J: TRBJ2-5
V: TRBV28
D: TRBD1
DNA: TGTGCCAGCAGTACAGGGGTCGGCGAGACCCAGTACTTC
CDR3: CASSTGVGETQYF

size: once
J: TRBJ2-3
V: TRBV28
D: TRBD1
DNA: TGTGCCAGCAGGCGGACAGGGGTAGATACGCAGTATTTT
CDR3: CASRRTGVDTQYF

size: -
J: TRBJ1-4
V: TRBV27
D: -
DNA: TGTGCCAGCAGTCCCAGCGCTGGACGGACCCCAGGGAAACTGTTTTTT
CDR3: CASSPSAGRTPGKLFF

size: -
J: TRBJ2-7
V: TRBV11-2
D: TRBD2
DNA: TGTGCCAGCAGCCCAGGGACTAGCGGGAGGTTTTTCTACGAGCAGTACTTC
CDR3: CASSPGTSGRFFYEQYF

size: -
J: TRBJ2-7
V: TRBV7-6
D: -
DNA: TGTGCCAGTCCCGAGGGAGAGCAGTACTTC
CDR3: CASPEGEQYF

size: -
J: TRBJ1-2
V: TRBV30
D: -
DNA: TGTGCCTGGACCTCGTGGGGACACTATGGCTACACCTTC
CDR3: CAWTSWGHYGYTF

size: -
J: TRBJ2-6
V: TRBV29-1
D: -
DNA: TGCAGCGTAACAGCGAGCTCTGGGGCCAACGTCCTGACTTTC
CDR3: CSVTASSGANVLTF

size: -
J: TRBJ2-5
V: TRBV28
D: -
DNA: TGTGCCAGCAGTTTCCCCGCCTACGGACAGAGGTCCCAAGAGACCCAGTACTTC
CDR3: CASSFPAYGQRSQETQYF

size: -
J: TRBJ2-7
V: TRBV11-2
D: TRBD1
DNA: TGTGCCAGCAGCTTGGGACAGGGAAGATCCTACGAGCAGTACTTC
CDR3: CASSLGQGRSYEQYF

size: -
J: TRBJ2-3
V: TRBV7-3
D: -
DNA: TGTGCCAGCAGCCGAATAGCGGCTTCTAGCACAGATACGCAGTATTTT
CDR3: CASSRIAASSTDTQYF

size: -
J: TRBJ2-5
V: TRBV2
D: TRBD2
DNA: TGTGCCAGCAGTGGCCTAGCGGGCCAAGAGACCCAGTACTTC
CDR3: CASSGLAGQETQYF

size: -
J: TRBJ2-1
V: TRBV14
D: TRBD1
DNA: TGTGCCAGCAGCCAACGAACAGGGGCGGTCTCCTACAATGAGCAGTTCTTC
CDR3: CASSQRTGAVSYNEQFF

size: -
J: TRBJ2-1
V: TRBV7-6
D: -
DNA: TGTGCCAGCAGCTTAGGTCTAGGAGCTGGCTATGAGCAGTTCTTC
CDR3: CASSLGLGAGYEQFF

size: -
J: TRBJ2-3
V: TRBV5-1
D: -
DNA: TGCGCCAGCAGCTCAGCCGGGGCAGATACGCAGTATTTT
CDR3: CASSSAGADTQYF

size: once
J: TRBJ2-2
V: TRBV27
D: -
DNA: TGTGCCAGCAGTCCTTACACCGGGGAGCTGTTTTTT
CDR3: CASSPYTGELFF

size: -
J: TRBJ2-5
V: TRBV18
D: -
DNA: TGTGCCAGCTCTGAGTTGAGCTCTGAAGAGACCCAGTACTTC
CDR3: CASSELSSEETQYF

size: -
J: TRBJ2-1
V: TRBV28
D: TRBD2
DNA: TGTGCCAGCAGTTTATACGGGAGGACCTACAATGAGCAGTTCTTC
CDR3: CASSLYGRTYNEQFF

size: -
J: TRBJ2-7
V: TRBV18
D: TRBD2
DNA: TGTGCCAGCTCACCACCGGCGGGGGGCATCAACTCCTACGAGCAGTACTTC
CDR3: CASSPPAGGINSYEQYF

size: -
J: TRBJ2-7
V: TRBV11-2
D: -
DNA: TGTGCCAGCAGCTCCCGGACCACAGGGAGGGGAAAATACGAGCAGTACTTC
CDR3: CASSSRTTGRGKYEQYF

size: once
J: TRBJ2-7
V: TRBV11-2
D: -
DNA: TGTGCCAGCAGCTTATGGGAGGCCGGGAGCTCCTACGAGCAGTACTTC
CDR3: CASSLWEAGSSYEQYF

size: -
J: TRBJ1-2
V: TRBV7-9
D: -
DNA: TGTGCCAGCCTACCCCAGCAAAAGGCGTCTAACTATGGCTACACCTTC
CDR3: CASLPQQKASNYGYTF

size: -
J: TRBJ1-5
V: TRBV19
D: -
DNA: TGTGCCAGTAGTATGGCCGTTGGGGGGGCCGACAATCAGCCCCAGCATTTT
CDR3: CASSMAVGGADNQPQHF

size: -
J: TRBJ2-1
V: TRBV27
D: TRBD2
DNA: TGTGCCAGCAGTTTTCCGAGGACTAGCGGGGGCAATGAGCAGTTCTTC
CDR3: CASSFPRTSGGNEQFF

size: -
J: TRBJ2-1
V: TRBV28
D: TRBD2
DNA: TGTGCCAGCAGTCAAAGGACTAGCGGGGCCAGGGGGCAGTTCTTC
CDR3: CASSQRTSGARGQFF

size: -
J: TRBJ2-2
V: TRBV27
D: TRBD2
DNA: TGTGCCAGCAAGCCCGGACTAGCGAGGGCCGGGGAGCTGTTTTTT
CDR3: CASKPGLARAGELFF

size: -
J: TRBJ1-1
V: TRBV25-1
D: -
DNA: TGTGCCAGCAGCATTAGAGGGACTGAAGCTTTCTTT
CDR3: CASSIRGTEAFF

size: -
J: TRBJ2-7
V: TRBV19
D: -
DNA: TGTGCCAGTAGTATAACAGGAACAACCTACGAGCAGTACTTC
CDR3: CASSITGTTYEQYF

size: -
J: TRBJ1-1
V: TRBV20-1
D: -
DNA: TGCAGCCGGGGGAGGGGCACTGAAGCTTTCTTT
CDR3: CSRGRGTEAFF

size: -
J: TRBJ2-7
V: TRBV19
D: -
DNA: TGTGCCAGTAGTATTCGGGGAGGAGGCGCCGAGCAGTACTTC
CDR3: CASSIRGGGAEQYF

size: -
J: TRBJ2-7
V: TRBV7-2
D: -
DNA: TGTGCCAGCAGCTTAGTTGAGGGACTGTACTTC
CDR3: CASSLVEGLYF

size: -
J: TRBJ2-5
V: TRBV6-5
D: TRBD1
DNA: TGTGCCAGCAGTATGACCGGGACAGGGGGAGAGACCCAGTACTTC
CDR3: CASSMTGTGGETQYF

size: -
J: TRBJ2-1
V: TRBV9
D: TRBD2
DNA: TGTGCCAGCAGCGTAGAAGGGACTAGCGAAAGTCGGGAGTTCTTC
CDR3: CASSVEGTSESREFF